This T cell receptor (beta chain) was found in a study of neurological immune-mediated disorders. The cells used in sorted libraries, CD4+ or CD8+ T cells, numbered 750,000 to 1,000,000. Study results and caveats: Phylogenetic grouping assigned the repertoires of 18 of 34 multiple sclerosis patients to a single related-CDR3 cluster, representing a possible signature.

5'RACE employing 10-nucleotide random UMIs yielded the cDNA. MiXCR, run by TCRdb on the 5' RACE reads, gives a single entry per CDR3 protein. Of 50,000 to 60,000 distinct CDR3 sequences listed, 3.5% to 4% are singletons. Germline-derived CDR1 and CDR2 are ENHRY and SYGVKD. Trimming stripped 6 bases from V and 3 bases from J, with 12 bases between. This CDR3 is 13 amino acids long. This clonotype occurred many times. Its antigen is still unknown. Sequencing was performed on CD4+ T cells from blood. This receptor was obtained from a woman aged 40 to 55 with multiple sclerosis. V usage is TRBV10-3 and J usage is TRBJ2-7; perhaps TRBD1 as D (6 bases). The CDR3, as DNA: TGTGCCATCAGCTATACAGGGCTCTACGAGCAGTACTTC. Amino acids: CAISYTGLYEQYF.